This T cell receptor (beta chain) is drawn from a study of identical twins. There are many counts of this clonotype. Germline V CDR1 and CDR2: DFQATT, SNEGSKA (reference sequence). The CDR3 extends over 15 amino acids. With V trimmed by 5 bases and J by 0 bases, 8 bases remained unmatched. Using its own MiXCR run on the 5' RACE reads, TCRdb lists one record per CDR3 protein. The data show 130,000 to 150,000 distinct CDR3 sequences, roughly 3.2% seen once. The sample taken for sequencing was memory T cells sorted from blood. The clonotype was recovered from a man younger than 35 in good health. The chain joins TRBV20-1 to TRBJ2-3, with 7 bases aligning to TRBD2. CDR3 protein: CSAASSGGSTDTQYF. CDR3 nucleotides: TGCAGTGCTGCCTCTAGCGGAGGAAGCACAGATACGCAGTATTTT.